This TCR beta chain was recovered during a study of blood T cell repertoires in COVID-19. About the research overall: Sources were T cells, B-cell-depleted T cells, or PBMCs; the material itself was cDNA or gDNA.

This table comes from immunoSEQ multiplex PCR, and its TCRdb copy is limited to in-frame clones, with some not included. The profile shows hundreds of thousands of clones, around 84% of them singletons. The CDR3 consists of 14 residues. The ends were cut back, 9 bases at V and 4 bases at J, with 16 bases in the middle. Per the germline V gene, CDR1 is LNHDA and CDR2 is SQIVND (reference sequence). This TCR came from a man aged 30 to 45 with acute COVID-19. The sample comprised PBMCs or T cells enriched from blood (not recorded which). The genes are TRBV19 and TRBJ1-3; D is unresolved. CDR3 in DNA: TGTGCCAGCCGTCTAGGACTCCGAGGAAACACCATATATTTT. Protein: CASRLGLRGNTIYF.